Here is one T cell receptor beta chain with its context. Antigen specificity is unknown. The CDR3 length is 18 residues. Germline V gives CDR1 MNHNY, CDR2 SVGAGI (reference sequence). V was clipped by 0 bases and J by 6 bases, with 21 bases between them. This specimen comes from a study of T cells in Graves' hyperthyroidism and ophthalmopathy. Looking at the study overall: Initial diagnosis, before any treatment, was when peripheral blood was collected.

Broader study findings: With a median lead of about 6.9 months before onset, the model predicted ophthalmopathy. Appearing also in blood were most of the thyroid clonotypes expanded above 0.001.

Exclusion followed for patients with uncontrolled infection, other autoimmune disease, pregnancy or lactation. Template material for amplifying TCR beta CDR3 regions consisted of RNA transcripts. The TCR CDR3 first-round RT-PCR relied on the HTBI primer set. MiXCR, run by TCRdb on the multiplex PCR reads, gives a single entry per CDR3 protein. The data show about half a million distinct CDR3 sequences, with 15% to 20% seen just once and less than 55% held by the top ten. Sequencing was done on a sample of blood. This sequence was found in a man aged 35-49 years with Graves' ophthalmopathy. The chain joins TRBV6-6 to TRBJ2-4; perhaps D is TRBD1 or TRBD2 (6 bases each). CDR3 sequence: CASSYSTYPGGAGNIQYF. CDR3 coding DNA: TGTGCCAGCAGTTACTCGACGTACCCCGGGGGCGCGGGAAACATTCAGTACTTC.